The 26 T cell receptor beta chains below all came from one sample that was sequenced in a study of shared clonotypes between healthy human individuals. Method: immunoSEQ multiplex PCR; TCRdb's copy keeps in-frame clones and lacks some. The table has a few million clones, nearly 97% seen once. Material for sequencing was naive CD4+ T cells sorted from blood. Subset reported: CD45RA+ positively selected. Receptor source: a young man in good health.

The DNA of the CDR3 is TGTGCCAGTAGCCCCCCACCCGGGAATGAGCAGTTCTTC. It yields the protein CASSPPPGNEQFF. The chain recombines TRBV19 with TRBJ2-1; D is uncertain. Trimming removed 6 bases from V and 7 bases from J, with 13 bases in between. The CDR3 has 13 amino acids. Germline CDR1 and CDR2: LNHDA and SQIVND (reference sequence).

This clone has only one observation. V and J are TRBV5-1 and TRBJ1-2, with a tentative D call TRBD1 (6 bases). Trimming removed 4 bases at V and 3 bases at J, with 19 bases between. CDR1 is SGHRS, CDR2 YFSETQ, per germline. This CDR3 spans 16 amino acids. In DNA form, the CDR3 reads TGCGCCAGCAGCAACCCCGGGACAAGATCTGACTATGGCTACACCTTC. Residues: CASSNPGTRSDYGYTF.

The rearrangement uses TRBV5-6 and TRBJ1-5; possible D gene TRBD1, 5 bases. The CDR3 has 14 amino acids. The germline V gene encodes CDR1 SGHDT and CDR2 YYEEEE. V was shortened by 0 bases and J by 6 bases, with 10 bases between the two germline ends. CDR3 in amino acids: CASSLVGAAQPQHF. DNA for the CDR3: TGTGCCAGCAGCTTGGTCGGGGCGGCTCAGCCCCAGCATTTT.

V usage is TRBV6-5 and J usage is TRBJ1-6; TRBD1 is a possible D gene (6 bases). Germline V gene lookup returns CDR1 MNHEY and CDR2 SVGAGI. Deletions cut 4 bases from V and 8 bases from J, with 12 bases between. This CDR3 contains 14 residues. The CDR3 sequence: CASSSPTGYSPLHF. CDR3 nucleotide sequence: TGTGCCAGCAGTTCCCCGACAGGTTATTCACCCCTCCACTTT.

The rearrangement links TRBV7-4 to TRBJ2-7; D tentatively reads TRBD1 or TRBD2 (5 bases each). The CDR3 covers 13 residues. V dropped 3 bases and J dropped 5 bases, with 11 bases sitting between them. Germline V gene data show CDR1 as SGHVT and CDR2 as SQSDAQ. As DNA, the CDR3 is TGTGCCAGCAGCTTCCGGGACCCCCACGAGCAGTACTTC. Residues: CASSFRDPHEQYF. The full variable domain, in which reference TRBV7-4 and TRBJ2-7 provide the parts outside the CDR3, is GAGVSQSPRYKVAKRGRDVALRCDSISGHVTLYWYRQTLGQGSEVLTYSQSDAQRDKSGRPSGRFSAERPERSVSTLKIQRTEQGDSAVYLCASSFRDPHEQYFGPGTRLTVT.

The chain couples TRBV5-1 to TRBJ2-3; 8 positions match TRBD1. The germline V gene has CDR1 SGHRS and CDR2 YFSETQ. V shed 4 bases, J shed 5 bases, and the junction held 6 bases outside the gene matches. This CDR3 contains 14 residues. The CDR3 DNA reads TGCGCCAGCAGCCGGACAGGGTTTGAAGATACGCAGTATTTT. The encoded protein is CASSRTGFEDTQYF. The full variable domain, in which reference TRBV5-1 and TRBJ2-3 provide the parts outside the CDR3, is KAGVTQTPRYLIKTRGQQVTLSCSPISGHRSVSWYQQTPGQGLQFLFEYFSETQRNKGNFPGRFSGRQFSNSRSEMNVSTLELGDSALYLCASSRTGFEDTQYFGPGTRLTVL.

The DNA of the CDR3 is TGTGCCAGCAGCCAAACGGCAATGACTAGCGGGAGTAGGGGTACGCAGTATTTT. Translating it yields CASSQTAMTSGSRGTQYF. The chain combines TRBV7-2 with TRBJ2-3; 12 bases align to TRBD2. The ends lost 5 bases at V and 8 bases at J; junction bases unmatched: 17. Germline assignment: CDR1 SGHTA and CDR2 FQGNSA. This CDR3 spans 18 amino acids.

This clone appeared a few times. The CDR3 DNA sequence: TGTGCCAGCAGTCTTGGGACAGACTCCTATAATTCACCCCTCCACTTT. The encoded protein is CASSLGTDSYNSPLHF. The chain links TRBV27 to TRBJ1-6; 7 positions agree with TRBD1. Germline V gene lookup returns CDR1 MNHEY and CDR2 SMNVEV (reference sequence). The CDR3 has 16 amino acids. V lost 5 bases to trimming and J lost 0 bases; unmatched junction nucleotides: 4.

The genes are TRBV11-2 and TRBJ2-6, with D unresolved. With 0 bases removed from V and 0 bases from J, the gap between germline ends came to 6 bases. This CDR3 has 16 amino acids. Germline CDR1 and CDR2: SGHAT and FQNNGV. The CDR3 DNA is TGTGCCAGCAGCTTAGACGGCGCCTCTGGGGCCAACGTCCTGACTTTC. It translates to CASSLDGASGANVLTF.

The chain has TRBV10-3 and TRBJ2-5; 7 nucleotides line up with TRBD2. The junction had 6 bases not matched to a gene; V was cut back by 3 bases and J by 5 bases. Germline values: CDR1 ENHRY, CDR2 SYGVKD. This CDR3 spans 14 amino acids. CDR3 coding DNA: TGTGCCATCAGTGACGGCGGGAGTGAGGAGACCCAGTACTTC. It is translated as CAISDGGSEETQYF.

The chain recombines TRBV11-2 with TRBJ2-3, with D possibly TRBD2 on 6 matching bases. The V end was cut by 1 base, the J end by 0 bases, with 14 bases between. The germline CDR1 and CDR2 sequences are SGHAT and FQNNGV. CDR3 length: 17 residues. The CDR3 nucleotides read TGTGCCAGCAGCTTAGGGAAAGTAGCGGTGAGCACAGATACGCAGTATTTT. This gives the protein CASSLGKVAVSTDTQYF.

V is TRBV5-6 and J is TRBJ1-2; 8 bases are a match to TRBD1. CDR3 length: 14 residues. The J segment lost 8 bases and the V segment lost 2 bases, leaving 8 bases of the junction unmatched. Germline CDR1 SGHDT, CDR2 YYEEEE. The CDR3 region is CASSLGQGAQGYTF. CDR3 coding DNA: TGTGCCAGCAGCTTAGGTCAGGGGGCGCAAGGCTACACCTTC.

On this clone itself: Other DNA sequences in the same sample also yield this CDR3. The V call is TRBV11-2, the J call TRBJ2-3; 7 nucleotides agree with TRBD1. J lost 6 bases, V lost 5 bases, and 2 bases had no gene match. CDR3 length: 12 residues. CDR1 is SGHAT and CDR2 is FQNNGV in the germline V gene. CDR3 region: CASSPRGDTQYF. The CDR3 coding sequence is TGTGCCAGCAGCCCCAGGGGGGATACGCAGTATTTT.

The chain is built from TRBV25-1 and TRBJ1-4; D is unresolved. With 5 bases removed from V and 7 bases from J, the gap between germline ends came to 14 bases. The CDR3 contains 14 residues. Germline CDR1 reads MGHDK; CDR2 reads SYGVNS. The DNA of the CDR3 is TGTGCCAGCAGTCGATCATCCTCGGGTGAAAAACTGTTTTTT. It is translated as CASSRSSSGEKLFF.

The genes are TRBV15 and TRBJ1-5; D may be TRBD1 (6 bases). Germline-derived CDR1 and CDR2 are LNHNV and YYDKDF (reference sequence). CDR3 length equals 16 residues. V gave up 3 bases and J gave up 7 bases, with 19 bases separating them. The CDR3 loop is CATSSTLQGYRQPQHF. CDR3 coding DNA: TGTGCCACCAGCAGCACCTTACAGGGCTACAGGCAGCCCCAGCATTTT.

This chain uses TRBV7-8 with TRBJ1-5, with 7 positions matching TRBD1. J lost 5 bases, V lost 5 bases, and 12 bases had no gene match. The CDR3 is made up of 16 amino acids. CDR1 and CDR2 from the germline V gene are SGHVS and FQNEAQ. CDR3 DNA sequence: TGTGCCAGCAGCACATTACAGGGGTTAATTGATCAGCCCCAGCATTTT. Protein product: CASSTLQGLIDQPQHF.

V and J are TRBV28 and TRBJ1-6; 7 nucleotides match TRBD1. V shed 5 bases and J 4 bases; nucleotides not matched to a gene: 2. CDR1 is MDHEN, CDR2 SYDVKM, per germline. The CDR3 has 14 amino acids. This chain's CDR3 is CASSLTGYNSPLHF. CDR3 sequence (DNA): TGTGCCAGCAGTCTGACAGGGTATAATTCACCCCTCCACTTT.

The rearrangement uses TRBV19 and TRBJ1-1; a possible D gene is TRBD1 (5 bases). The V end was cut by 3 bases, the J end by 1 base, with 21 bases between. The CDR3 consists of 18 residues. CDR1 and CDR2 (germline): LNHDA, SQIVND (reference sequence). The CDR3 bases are TGTGCCAGTAGTATGCTTCCAGGGCGGTTGTCCGGGAACACTGAAGCTTTCTTT. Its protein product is CASSMLPGRLSGNTEAFF.

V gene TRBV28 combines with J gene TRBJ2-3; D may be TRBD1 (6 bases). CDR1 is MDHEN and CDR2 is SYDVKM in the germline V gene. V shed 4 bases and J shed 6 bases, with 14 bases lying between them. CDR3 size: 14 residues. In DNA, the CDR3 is TGTGCCAGCAGTTCACTTACAGGGCCCGATACGCAGTATTTT. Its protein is CASSSLTGPDTQYF.

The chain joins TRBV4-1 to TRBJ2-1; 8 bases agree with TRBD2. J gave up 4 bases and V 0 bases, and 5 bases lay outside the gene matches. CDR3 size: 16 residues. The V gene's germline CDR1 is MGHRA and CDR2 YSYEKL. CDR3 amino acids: CASSQEGAGDYNEQFF. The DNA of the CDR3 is TGCGCCAGCAGCCAAGAAGGAGCGGGGGATTACAATGAGCAGTTCTTC.

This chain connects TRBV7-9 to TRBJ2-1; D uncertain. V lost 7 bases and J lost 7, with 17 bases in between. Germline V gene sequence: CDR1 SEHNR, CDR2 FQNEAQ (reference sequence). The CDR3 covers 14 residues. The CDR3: CASTKPPPLNEQFF. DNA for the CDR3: TGTGCCAGCACCAAACCTCCCCCCTTAAATGAGCAGTTCTTC. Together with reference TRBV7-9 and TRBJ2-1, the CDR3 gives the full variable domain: DTGVSQNPRHKITKRGQNVTFRCDPISEHNRLYWYRQTLGQGPEFLTYFQNEAQLEKSRLLSDRFSAERPKGSFSTLEIQRTEQGDSAMYLCASTKPPPLNEQFFGPGTRLTVL.

CDR3 nucleotides: TGTGCCTGGAGAGGGTCCCCCAATGAAAAACTGTTTTTT. As protein: CAWRGSPNEKLFF. The chain links TRBV30 to TRBJ1-4; D unclear. The CDR3 totals 13 residues. Germline V gene sequence: CDR1 GTSNPN, CDR2 SVGIG (reference sequence). Between the trimmed V and J ends, which lost 3 bases and 5 bases, there was a span of 10 bases. Drawing the rest from reference TRBV30 and TRBJ1-4, the complete variable domain is SQTIHQWPATLVQPVGSPLSLECTVEGTSNPNLYWYRQAAGRGLQLLFYSVGIGQISSEVPQNLSASRPQDRQFILSSKKLLLSDSGFYLCAWRGSPNEKLFFGSGTQLSVL.

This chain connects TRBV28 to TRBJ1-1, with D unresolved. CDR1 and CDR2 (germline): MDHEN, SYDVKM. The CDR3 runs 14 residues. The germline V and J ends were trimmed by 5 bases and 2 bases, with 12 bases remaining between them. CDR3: CASSGRMLNTEAFF. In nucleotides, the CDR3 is TGTGCCAGCAGTGGACGGATGCTTAACACTGAAGCTTTCTTT.

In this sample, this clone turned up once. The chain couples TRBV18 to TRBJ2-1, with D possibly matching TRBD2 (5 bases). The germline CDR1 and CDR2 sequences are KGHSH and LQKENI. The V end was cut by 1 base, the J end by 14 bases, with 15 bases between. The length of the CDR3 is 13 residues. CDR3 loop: CASSPQRTLSEFF. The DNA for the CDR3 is TGTGCCAGCTCACCACAGCGGACCTTATCCGAGTTCTTC. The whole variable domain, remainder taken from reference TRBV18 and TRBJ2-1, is NAGVMQNPRHLVRRRGQEARLRCSPMKGHSHVYWYRQLPEEGLKFMVYLQKENIIDESGMPKERFSAEFPKEGPSILRIQQVVRGDSAAYFCASSPQRTLSEFFGPGTRLTVL.

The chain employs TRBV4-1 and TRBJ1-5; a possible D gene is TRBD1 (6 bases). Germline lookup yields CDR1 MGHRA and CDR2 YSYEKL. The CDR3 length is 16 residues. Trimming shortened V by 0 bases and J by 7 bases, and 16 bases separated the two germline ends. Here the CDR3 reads CASSQDGGSPVQPQHF. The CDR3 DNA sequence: TGCGCCAGCAGCCAAGATGGGGGCAGCCCCGTCCAGCCCCAGCATTTT.

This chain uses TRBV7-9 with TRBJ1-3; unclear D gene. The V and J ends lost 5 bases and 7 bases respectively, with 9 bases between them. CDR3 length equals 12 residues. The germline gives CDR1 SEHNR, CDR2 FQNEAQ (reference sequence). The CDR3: CASSDALNTIYF. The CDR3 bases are TGTGCCAGCAGCGATGCACTCAACACCATATATTTT.